This T cell receptor (beta chain) is from a study of CXCR3-negative and CXCR3-positive naive CD8 T cells. Findings of the study overall: Relative to CXCR3-negative naive cells, CXCR3-positive naive cells had more hydrophobic TRB CDR3s. Freshly isolated PBMCs were used in most assays, given partial CXCR3 loss after freezing. Naive subsets were similarly diverse, while memory CD8+ repertoires were much less diverse.

With respect to this clonotype: Antigen unknown.

The CDR3 extends over 12 amino acids. Germline V gene lookup returns CDR1 MDHEN and CDR2 SYDVKM. 5' RACE with UMI labels generated the TRB cDNA libraries. Each CDR3 protein gets one entry in TCRdb, which reprocessed the 5' RACE reads and gives no DNA. This table lists about 130,000 distinct CDR3 sequences. The specimen was naive CXCR3- CD8+ T cells from blood. Subset here: CD45RO-CCR7+CD27+CD95- naive CD8+ T cells lacking CXCR3 (TNR3-). This TCR derives from a human donor in good health. Some clones in this sample may be carry-over from other donors' samples. This chain connects TRBV28 to TRBJ1-2. CDR3 region: CASSLSNRLRTF.